A selection of T cell receptor beta chains follows, all from one sample in a study of CD8 T cells in ankylosing spondylitis. TCRdb reanalysed the 5' RACE reads using MiXCR and keeps one entry per CDR3 protein. The top ten hold around 19% of the sample, which has about 700,000 distinct CDR3 sequences, 15% to 20% seen once. What was sequenced was blood, either unsorted or a sorted T cell fraction (not recorded which). These receptors were taken from a male donor with ankylosing spondylitis. The CDR3 runs from the conserved cysteine through the conserved F or W. A D gene is named only where the DNA matches it firmly. Size values are once, few and many counts, or a class for expanded clones, and some rows have none.

d_gene	abundance	v_gene	j_gene	CDR3aa	CDR3nt
NA	many	TRBV28	TRBJ1-2	CASSVLGGANYGYTF	TGTGCCAGCAGCGTCCTCGGGGGCGCTAACTATGGCTACACCTTC
TRBD2	few	TRBV29-1	TRBJ2-5	CSASSGGGLETQYF	TGCAGCGCCTCTAGCGGGGGAGGGTTGGAGACCCAGTACTTC
NA	NA	TRBV20-1	TRBJ2-7	CSAPTPYEQYF	TGCAGTGCCCCTACACCCTACGAGCAGTACTTC
NA	NA	TRBV5-5	TRBJ1-4	CASSAGGVGEKLFF	TGTGCCAGCAGCGCCGGGGGGGTCGGAGAAAAACTGTTTTTT
TRBD2	NA	TRBV25-1	TRBJ2-3	CASHSWGGGEDTQYF	TGTGCCAGCCACTCCTGGGGCGGGGGGGAGGATACGCAGTATTTT
NA	many	TRBV28	TRBJ1-1	CATNPSDRLNTEAFF	TGTGCCACCAATCCGTCTGACAGACTGAACACTGAAGCTTTCTTT
NA	few	TRBV4-2	TRBJ1-5	CASSQGVGEGQPQHF	TGTGCCAGCAGCCAAGGAGTGGGAGAGGGTCAGCCCCAGCATTTT
NA	few	TRBV5-1	TRBJ1-1	CASSPGDARVNTEAFF	TGCGCCAGCTCACCCGGGGACGCTCGGGTGAACACTGAAGCTTTCTTT
TRBD2	many	TRBV2	TRBJ2-1	CASTGTRGHNEQFF	TGTGCCAGCACCGGGACTAGAGGTCACAATGAGCAGTTCTTC
NA	NA	TRBV7-2	TRBJ2-7	CASSPSYYYEQYF	TGTGCCAGCAGCCCCAGTTATTACTACGAGCAGTACTTC
NA	NA	TRBV12-3/TRBV12-4	TRBJ2-6	CASGMMGSGANVLTF	TGTGCCAGCGGTATGATGGGGTCCGGGGCCAACGTCCTGACTTTC
NA	many	TRBV29-1	TRBJ2-2	CSVGAKTGELFF	TGCAGCGTTGGGGCTAAGACCGGGGAGCTGTTTTTT
NA	few	TRBV12-3/TRBV12-4	TRBJ1-1	CASSLAPRLDAEAFF	TGTGCCAGCAGTTTAGCCCCCCGACTAGACGCTGAAGCTTTCTTT
TRBD1	NA	TRBV6-2/TRBV6-3	TRBJ2-7	CASSSGQGEVYEQYF	TGTGCCAGCAGTTCGGGACAGGGGGAAGTCTACGAGCAGTACTTC
TRBD1	few	TRBV20-1	TRBJ1-1	CSAEGTGNTEAFF	TGCAGTGCTGAAGGGACAGGGAATACTGAAGCTTTCTTT
TRBD2	NA	TRBV7-8	TRBJ2-7	CASSLVSSSGGSYEQYF	TGTGCCAGCAGCTTAGTTTCGTCTAGCGGTGGTTCGTACGAGCAGTACTTC
TRBD1	few	TRBV15	TRBJ1-5	CATSSGGQDSNQPQHF	TGTGCCACCAGCAGTGGGGGACAGGATAGCAATCAGCCCCAGCATTTT
NA	few	TRBV7-9	TRBJ1-3	CASSPQGQGASGNTIYF	TGTGCCAGCAGCCCCCAAGGGCAGGGCGCCTCTGGAAACACCATATATTTT
NA	few	TRBV3-1	TRBJ2-3	CASSQGLVPTDTQYF	TGTGCCAGCAGCCAAGGGTTAGTCCCCACAGATACGCAGTATTTT
NA	NA	TRBV11-2	TRBJ1-3	CASSFGRELAGNTIYF	TGTGCCAGCAGCTTCGGCAGGGAACTGGCTGGAAACACCATATATTTT
NA	few	TRBV4-1	TRBJ2-7	CASSQRDGAYEQYF	TGCGCCAGCAGCCAAAGGGACGGAGCCTACGAGCAGTACTTC
NA	NA	TRBV30	TRBJ2-3	CAWSVREDTQYF	TGTGCCTGGAGTGTACGCGAAGATACGCAGTATTTT
NA	NA	TRBV3-1	TRBJ2-3	CASSQVGGSTDTQYF	TGTGCCAGCAGCCAAGTAGGGGGAAGCACAGATACGCAGTATTTT
NA	NA	TRBV4-2	TRBJ2-7	CASSQDTGWFEQYF	TGTGCCAGCAGCCAAGATACAGGGTGGTTCGAGCAGTACTTC
NA	few	TRBV27	TRBJ1-3	CASSPLAGPGNTIYF	TGTGCCAGCAGTCCCCTTGCAGGGCCTGGAAACACCATATATTTT
TRBD1	NA	TRBV4-1	TRBJ1-2	CASRDREHGYTF	TGCGCCAGCAGGGACAGGGAACATGGCTACACCTTC
NA	NA	TRBV25-1	TRBJ2-2	CASSEYAPGPGELFF	TGTGCCAGCAGTGAATATGCCCCCGGTCCCGGGGAGCTGTTTTTT
TRBD1	few	TRBV27	TRBJ2-5	CASRLTGGAFQETQYF	TGTGCCAGCAGACTGACAGGGGGCGCGTTCCAAGAGACCCAGTACTTC
NA	NA	TRBV28	TRBJ2-7	CASSFRGGVYEQYF	TGTGCCAGCAGTTTTCGGGGCGGGGTCTACGAGCAGTACTTC
NA	many	TRBV5-1	TRBJ1-1	CASSDPNTEAFF	TGCGCCAGCAGCGACCCGAACACTGAAGCTTTCTTT
TRBD1	NA	TRBV27	TRBJ2-1	CASHPSYRGSYNEQFF	TGTGCCAGCCATCCCTCCTACAGGGGATCCTACAATGAGCAGTTCTTC
TRBD1	NA	TRBV12-3/TRBV12-4	TRBJ2-3	CASNGQGEDTQYF	TGTGCCAGCAACGGACAGGGTGAAGATACGCAGTATTTT
NA	NA	TRBV20-1	TRBJ2-1	CSARVARAERYNEQFF	TGCAGTGCTAGAGTGGCCAGGGCGGAACGCTACAATGAGCAGTTCTTC
NA	NA	TRBV29-1	TRBJ1-2	CSVGARQAYGYTF	TGCAGCGTTGGGGCCAGACAAGCCTATGGCTACACCTTC
NA	NA	TRBV20-1	TRBJ1-5	CSAARDNTQPQHF	TGCAGTGCTGCCCGGGACAACACACAGCCCCAGCATTTT
NA	NA	TRBV5-6	TRBJ1-1	CASSFGAGEAFF	TGTGCCAGCAGCTTTGGGGCAGGGGAAGCTTTCTTT
NA	NA	TRBV12-3/TRBV12-4	TRBJ2-6	CASSQRTGRAGANVLTF	TGTGCCAGCAGTCAACGGACAGGGAGGGCAGGGGCCAACGTCCTGACTTTC
TRBD1	few	TRBV5-1	TRBJ1-2	CASSLGGTVDYGYTF	TGCGCCAGCAGCTTGGGAGGGACAGTCGACTATGGCTACACCTTC
NA	NA	TRBV7-9	TRBJ2-6	CASSIVGTGANVLTF	TGTGCCAGCAGCATCGTCGGCACTGGGGCCAACGTCCTGACTTTC
NA	few	TRBV2	TRBJ2-7	CASRSRVYEQYF	TGTGCCAGCAGGAGCAGGGTCTACGAGCAGTACTTC